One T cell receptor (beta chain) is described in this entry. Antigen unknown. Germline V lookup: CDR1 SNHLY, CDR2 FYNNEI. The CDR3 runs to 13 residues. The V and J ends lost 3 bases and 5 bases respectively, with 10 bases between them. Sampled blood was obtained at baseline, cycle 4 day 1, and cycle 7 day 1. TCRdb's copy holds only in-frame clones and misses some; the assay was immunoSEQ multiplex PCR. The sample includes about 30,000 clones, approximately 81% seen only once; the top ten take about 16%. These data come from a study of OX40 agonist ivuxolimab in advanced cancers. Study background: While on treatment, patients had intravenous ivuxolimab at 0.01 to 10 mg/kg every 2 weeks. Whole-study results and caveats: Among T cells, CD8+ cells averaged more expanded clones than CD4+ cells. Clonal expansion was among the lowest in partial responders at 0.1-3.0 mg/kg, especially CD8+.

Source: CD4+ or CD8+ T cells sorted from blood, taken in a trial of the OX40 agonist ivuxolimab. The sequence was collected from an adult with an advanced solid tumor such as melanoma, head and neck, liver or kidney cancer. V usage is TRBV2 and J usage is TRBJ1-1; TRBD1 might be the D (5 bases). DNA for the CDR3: TGTGCCAGCAGTGATGGAGGGGATACTGAAGCTTTCTTT. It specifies CASSDGGDTEAFF.